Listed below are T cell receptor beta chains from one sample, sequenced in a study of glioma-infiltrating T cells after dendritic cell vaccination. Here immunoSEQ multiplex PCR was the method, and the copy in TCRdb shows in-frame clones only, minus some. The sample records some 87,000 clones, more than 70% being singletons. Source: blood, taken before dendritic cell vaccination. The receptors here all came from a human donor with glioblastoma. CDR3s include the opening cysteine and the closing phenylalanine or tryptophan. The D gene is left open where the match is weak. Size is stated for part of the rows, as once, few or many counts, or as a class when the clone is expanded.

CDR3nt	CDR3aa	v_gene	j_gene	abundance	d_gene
TGCGCCAGCAGCCAAGGCGGACTAGCGGGAGTGGGGACCGGGGAGCTGTTTTTT	CASSQGGLAGVGTGELFF	TRBV4-1	TRBJ2-2	few	TRBD2
TGTGCCAGCAGCTTAACGACGGGAGGTACAGATACGCAGTATTTT	CASSLTTGGTDTQYF	TRBV7-9	TRBJ2-3	NA	TRBD2
TGTGCCAGCAGTACTCGGGGAGGGAGCGGAAACACCATATATTTT	CASSTRGGSGNTIYF	TRBV9	TRBJ1-3	once	NA
TGTGCCAGCAGTCCAGGACAGTTACCCTATGGCTACACCTTC	CASSPGQLPYGYTF	TRBV6-1	TRBJ1-2	NA	NA
TGTGCCAGCAGCCGGGACAGGGTAGGTGGCTACACCTTC	CASSRDRVGGYTF	TRBV9	TRBJ1-2	NA	TRBD1
TGTGCCAGCAGCGTTGCTAGCGGAGACAATGAGCAGTTCTTC	CASSVASGDNEQFF	TRBV9	TRBJ2-1	once	TRBD2
TGTGCCACCAGCAGAGTCGTTGGCGGAGATGAGCAGTTCTTC	CATSRVVGGDEQFF	TRBV15	TRBJ2-1	NA	NA
TGTGCCAGCTCACCGGGACAGGGAAACACTGAAGCTTTCTTT	CASSPGQGNTEAFF	TRBV18	TRBJ1-1	NA	TRBD1
TGTGCCAGCAGTTACTCTGGAGGGGCCGGAGATGAGCAGTTCTTC	CASSYSGGAGDEQFF	TRBV6-5	TRBJ2-1	once	NA
TGTGCCAGCAGTTACCCAAGAGGGGGCGAGAATTCACCCCTCCACTTT	CASSYPRGGENSPLHF	TRBV6-5	TRBJ1-6	NA	TRBD1
TGCGCCAGCAGTCAGGGAGGGGAAGAGCAGCCCCAGCATTTT	CASSQGGEEQPQHF	TRBV23-1	TRBJ1-5	NA	NA
TGTGCCATTAGACAGGGGGCCGACAATGAGCAGTTCTTC	CAIRQGADNEQFF	TRBV10-3	TRBJ2-1	NA	TRBD1
TGTGCCAGTAGTATAAAGGTTCCCGAGTCTCCGAAGGGGCAAGAGACCCAGTACTTC	CASSIKVPESPKGQETQYF	TRBV19	TRBJ2-5	NA	NA
TGTGCCAGCAGCTTAGGGGCTAGCGGGAGCATGGAGACCCAGTACTTC	CASSLGASGSMETQYF	TRBV7-2	TRBJ2-5	NA	TRBD2
TGCGCCAGCAGTGACTCGGTGGATACGCAGTATTTT	CASSDSVDTQYF	TRBV5-1	TRBJ2-3	NA	NA
TGTGCCAGCAGCAAAACAGGGAGCCTAAATGAAAAACTGTTTTTT	CASSKTGSLNEKLFF	TRBV11-2	TRBJ1-4	NA	NA